The rows below give T cell receptor beta chains drawn from one sample of a study of T-cell reconstitution after alpha-beta-depleted transplantation in children. Using its own MiXCR run on the PCR reads, TCRdb lists one record per CDR3 protein. The sample holds 500,000 or so distinct CDR3 sequences, about an eighth seen once. The sample consisted of PBMCs, mostly from graft donor cells, taken 180 days after TCRalphabeta/CD19-depleted stem cell transplant. These receptors originate from a female patient between 2 and 15 years old who had a stem cell transplant for aplastic anemia, so the T cells may come from the graft donor. CDR3s include the opening cysteine and the closing phenylalanine or tryptophan. D genes are given only for firm matches. Expanded clones are given a class, and other clones once, few, many or no size at all.

d_call	clone_size	v_call	j_call	cdr3_nt	cdr3_aa
-	few	TRBV21-1	TRBJ2-6	TGTGCCAGCAGCAAGACGATTGGATTCCGGGACATCTCCGGGGCCAACGTCCTGACTTTC	CASSKTIGFRDISGANVLTF
TRBD2	few	TRBV6-2/TRBV6-3	TRBJ2-1	TGTGCCAGCAGAGCGGGAGTTTGGAATGAGCAGTTCTTC	CASRAGVWNEQFF
TRBD2	few	TRBV5-1	TRBJ2-2	TGCGCCAGCAGCTTGGTAGTTAGCGGGAGCCTGAACACCGGGGAGCTGTTTTTT	CASSLVVSGSLNTGELFF
-	few	TRBV7-3	TRBJ1-1	TGTGCCAGCAGCTACCGGGCCACTGAAGCTTTCTTT	CASSYRATEAFF
-	few	TRBV20-1	TRBJ1-5	TGCAGTGCTAGAGCGGGGGCGAGCAATCAGCCCCAGCATTTT	CSARAGASNQPQHF
TRBD2	few	TRBV20-1	TRBJ2-3	TGCAGTGCCCGGCGGCTAGCGGGAGCAGATACGCAGTATTTT	CSARRLAGADTQYF
-	many	TRBV7-2	TRBJ1-1	TGTGCCAGCAGGGACCGGGGGAACACTGAAGCTTTCTTT	CASRDRGNTEAFF
-	-	TRBV20-1	TRBJ2-1	TGCAGTGCTAGAGTCTTCACCAAAAGGGATGAGCAGTTCTTC	CSARVFTKRDEQFF
-	few	TRBV24-1	TRBJ2-1	TGTGCCCCTAGGAGGCCCAACTCCTACAATGAGCAGTTCTTC	CAPRRPNSYNEQFF
TRBD2	many	TRBV5-1	TRBJ2-2	TGCGCCAGCAGCTCCACCCCTAGCGGGAGTGGGACCGGGGAGCTGTTTTTT	CASSSTPSGSGTGELFF
-	few	TRBV20-1	TRBJ2-7	TGCAGTGCCCAGGGAGGTTTCGCCTACGAGCAGTACTTC	CSAQGGFAYEQYF
-	few	TRBV7-8	TRBJ1-1	TGTGCCAGCAGCGAGACTAAGGGGGTTCCGAACACTGAAGCTTTCTTT	CASSETKGVPNTEAFF
TRBD1	-	TRBV20-1	TRBJ1-1	TGCAGTGCTGAGATGCGACAGGGGGGAGCTTTCTTT	CSAEMRQGGAFF
-	few	TRBV7-2	TRBJ2-5	TGTGCCAGCAGCTTATTTGCCGGGGGCCAAGAGACCCAGTACTTC	CASSLFAGGQETQYF
-	-	TRBV20-1	TRBJ1-5	TGCAGTGCTAGAGTCGGGGGGTCTCAGCCCCAGCATTTT	CSARVGGSQPQHF
TRBD1	-	TRBV6-1	TRBJ1-1	TGTGCCAGCAGACAAGGGGGACAGGGGGGCACTGAAGCTTTCTTT	CASRQGGQGGTEAFF
TRBD2	few	TRBV6-2/TRBV6-3	TRBJ2-1	TGTGCCAGCACAGTTACTACCCTAGCGGGAGGGGGTGAGCAGTTCTTC	CASTVTTLAGGGEQFF
-	few	TRBV20-1	TRBJ1-5	TGCAGTGCTAGAGGGCCTAATAATCAGCCCCAGCATTTT	CSARGPNNQPQHF
-	few	TRBV29-1	TRBJ2-6	TGCAGCGTTGAGCAAGGGGTCTCCGGGGCCAACGTCCTGACTTTC	CSVEQGVSGANVLTF
-	few	TRBV12-5	TRBJ2-3	TGTGCTAGTGGTTTGCCTCTGTGGGGCTGGGGCACAGATACGCAGTATTTT	CASGLPLWGWGTDTQYF
-	-	TRBV4-3	TRBJ2-1	TGCGCCAGCAGCCAAGACACTGGGACTCCCCCCACCTCCTACAATGAGCAGTTCTTC	CASSQDTGTPPTSYNEQFF
-	-	TRBV4-3	TRBJ2-6	TGCGCCAGCAGCCAAGAGTCCCCTGGGGCCAACGTCCTGACTTTC	CASSQESPGANVLTF
TRBD2	few	TRBV29-1	TRBJ2-2	TGCAGCGTTGAGGGCGGGAGGGTCCCCGGGGAGCTGTTTTTT	CSVEGGRVPGELFF
-	-	TRBV18	TRBJ2-3	TGTGCCAGCTCACCACCAGGGGCGATCACAGATACGCAGTATTTT	CASSPPGAITDTQYF
TRBD1	few	TRBV29-1	TRBJ1-4	TGCAGCGTTGGGGACAGGGGAGGATCGGAAAAACTGTTTTTT	CSVGDRGGSEKLFF
-	few	TRBV15	TRBJ2-1	TGTGCCACCAGCAGAGGTGCGAGCCCAGATCCCCAGTTCTTC	CATSRGASPDPQFF
-	few	TRBV6-1	TRBJ2-2	TGTGCCAGCAGCCCCGGGGACAACACCGGGGAGCTGTTTTTT	CASSPGDNTGELFF